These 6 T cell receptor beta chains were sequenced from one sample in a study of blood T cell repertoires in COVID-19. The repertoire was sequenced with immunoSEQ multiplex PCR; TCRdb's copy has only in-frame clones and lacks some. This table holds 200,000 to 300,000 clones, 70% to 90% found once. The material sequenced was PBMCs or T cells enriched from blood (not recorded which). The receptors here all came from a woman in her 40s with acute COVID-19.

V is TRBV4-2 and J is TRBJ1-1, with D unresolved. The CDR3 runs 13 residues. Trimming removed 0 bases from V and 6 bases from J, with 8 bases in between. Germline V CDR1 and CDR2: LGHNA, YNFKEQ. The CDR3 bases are TGTGCCAGCAGCCAAGACAGGTCCCCTGAAGCTTTCTTT. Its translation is CASSQDRSPEAFF.

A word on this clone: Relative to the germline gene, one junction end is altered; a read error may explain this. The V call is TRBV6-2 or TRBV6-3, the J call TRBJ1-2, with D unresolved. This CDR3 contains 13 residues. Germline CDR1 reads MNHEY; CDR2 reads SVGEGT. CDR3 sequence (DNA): TGTGCCAGCAGTAACTCGAGGATCTATGGCTACACCTTC. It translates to CASSNSRIYGYTF.

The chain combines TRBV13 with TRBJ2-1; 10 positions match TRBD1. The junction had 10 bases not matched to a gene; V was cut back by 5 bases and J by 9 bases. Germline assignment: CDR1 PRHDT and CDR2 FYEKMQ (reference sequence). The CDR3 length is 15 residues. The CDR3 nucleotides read TGTGCCAGCAGCACCAGTGGGACAGGGGCGTTTGAGCAGTTCTTC. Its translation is CASSTSGTGAFEQFF.

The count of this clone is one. As DNA, the CDR3 is TGTGCCAGCAGTTTCAGGGTTGGGGCCAACGTCCTGACTTTC. This gives the protein CASSFRVGANVLTF. This chain links TRBV28 with TRBJ2-6; D might be TRBD1 (5 bases). Germline V gives CDR1 MDHEN, CDR2 SYDVKM. This CDR3 comprises 14 residues. V lost 3 bases and J lost 3, with 6 bases in between.

The CDR3 here is CASSLLAGDDNEQFF. The CDR3 DNA reads TGTGCCAGCAGCTTATTGGCGGGAGATGACAATGAGCAGTTCTTC. This chain links TRBV7-8 with TRBJ2-1, with 7 nucleotides matching TRBD2. CDR1 is SGHVS and CDR2 is FQNEAQ in the germline V gene. Losses at the gene ends were 2 bases for V and 5 bases for J; bases not matched to a gene: 6. This CDR3 spans 15 amino acids.

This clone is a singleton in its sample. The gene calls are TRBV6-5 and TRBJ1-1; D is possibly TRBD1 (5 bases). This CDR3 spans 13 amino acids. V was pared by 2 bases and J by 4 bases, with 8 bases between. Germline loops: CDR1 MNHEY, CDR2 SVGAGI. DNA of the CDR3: TGTGCCAGCAGTTACGACAGATTCACTGAAGCTTTCTTT. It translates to CASSYDRFTEAFF.